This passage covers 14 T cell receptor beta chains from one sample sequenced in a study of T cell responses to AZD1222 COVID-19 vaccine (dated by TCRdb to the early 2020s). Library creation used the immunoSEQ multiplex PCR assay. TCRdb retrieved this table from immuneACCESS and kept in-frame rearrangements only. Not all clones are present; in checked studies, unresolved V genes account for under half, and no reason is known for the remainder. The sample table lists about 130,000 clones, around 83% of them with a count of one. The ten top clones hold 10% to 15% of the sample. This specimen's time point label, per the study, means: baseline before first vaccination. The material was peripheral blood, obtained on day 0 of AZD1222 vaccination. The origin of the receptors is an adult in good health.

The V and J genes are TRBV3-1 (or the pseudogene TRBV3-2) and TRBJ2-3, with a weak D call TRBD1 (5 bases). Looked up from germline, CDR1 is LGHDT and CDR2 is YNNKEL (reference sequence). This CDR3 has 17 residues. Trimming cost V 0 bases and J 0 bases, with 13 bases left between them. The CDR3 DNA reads TGTGCCAGCAGCCAAGATTACACAGGAACTAGCACAGATACGCAGTATTTT. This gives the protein CASSQDYTGTSTDTQYF.

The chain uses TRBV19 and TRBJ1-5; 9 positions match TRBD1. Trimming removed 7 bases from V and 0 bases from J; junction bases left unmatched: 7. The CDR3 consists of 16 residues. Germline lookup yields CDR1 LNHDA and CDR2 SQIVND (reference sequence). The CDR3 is CASTFGTGNSNQPQHF. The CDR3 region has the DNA TGTGCCAGTACTTTTGGGACAGGGAATAGCAATCAGCCCCAGCATTTT. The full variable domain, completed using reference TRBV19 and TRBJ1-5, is DGGITQSPKYLFRKEGQNVTLSCEQNLNHDAMYWYRQDPGQGLRLIYYSQIVNDFQKGDIAEGYSVSREKKESFPLTVTSAQKNPTAFYLCASTFGTGNSNQPQHFGDGTRLSIL.

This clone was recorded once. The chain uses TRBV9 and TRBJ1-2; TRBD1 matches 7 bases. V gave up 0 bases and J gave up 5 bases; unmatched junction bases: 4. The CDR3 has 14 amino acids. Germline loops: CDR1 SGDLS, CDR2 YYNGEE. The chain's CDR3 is CASSVEGQPYGYTF. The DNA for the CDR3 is TGTGCCAGCAGCGTAGAGGGACAGCCTTATGGCTACACCTTC.

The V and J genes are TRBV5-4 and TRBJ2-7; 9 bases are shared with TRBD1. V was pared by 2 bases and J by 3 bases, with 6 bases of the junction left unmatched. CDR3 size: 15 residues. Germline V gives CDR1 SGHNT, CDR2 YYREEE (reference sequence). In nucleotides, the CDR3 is TGTGCCAGCAGCTTTGCGGGGACAGGGAACTACGAGCAGTACTTC. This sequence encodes CASSFAGTGNYEQYF.

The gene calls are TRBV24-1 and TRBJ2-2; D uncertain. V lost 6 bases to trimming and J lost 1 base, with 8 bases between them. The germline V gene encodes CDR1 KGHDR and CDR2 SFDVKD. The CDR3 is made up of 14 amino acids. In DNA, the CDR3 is TGTGCCACCAGTCCTGACTTGAACACCGGGGAGCTGTTTTTT. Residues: CATSPDLNTGELFF.

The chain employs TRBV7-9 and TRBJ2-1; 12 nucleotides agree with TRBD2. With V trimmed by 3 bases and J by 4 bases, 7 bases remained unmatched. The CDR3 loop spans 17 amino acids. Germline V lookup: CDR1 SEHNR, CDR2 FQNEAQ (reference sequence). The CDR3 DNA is TGTGCCAGCAGCTTCCGCAAGACTAGCGGGAGTTACAATGAGCAGTTCTTC. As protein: CASSFRKTSGSYNEQFF. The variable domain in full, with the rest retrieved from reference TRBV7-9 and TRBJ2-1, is DTGVSQNPRHKITKRGQNVTFRCDPISEHNRLYWYRQTLGQGPEFLTYFQNEAQLEKSRLLSDRFSAERPKGSFSTLEIQRTEQGDSAMYLCASSFRKTSGSYNEQFFGPGTRLTVL.

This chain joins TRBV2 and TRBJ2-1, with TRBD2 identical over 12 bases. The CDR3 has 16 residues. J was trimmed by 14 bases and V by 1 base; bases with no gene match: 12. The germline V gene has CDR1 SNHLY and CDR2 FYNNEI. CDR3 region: CASSEVLTSGRLMEFF. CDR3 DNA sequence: TGTGCCAGCAGTGAAGTGTTGACTAGCGGGAGACTTATGGAGTTCTTC.

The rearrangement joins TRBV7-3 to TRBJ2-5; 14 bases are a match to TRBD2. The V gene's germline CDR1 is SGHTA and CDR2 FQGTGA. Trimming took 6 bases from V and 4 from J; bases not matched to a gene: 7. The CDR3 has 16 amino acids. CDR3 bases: TGTGCCAGCAGTCCCGGGACTAGCGGGGGAATAGAGACCCAGTACTTC. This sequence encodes CASSPGTSGGIETQYF.

The DNA for the CDR3 is TGTGCCAGCAGCTCCCAGACAGGGCAAATCTATGGCTACACCTTC. Translation: CASSSQTGQIYGYTF. The rearrangement uses TRBV13 and TRBJ1-2, with 7 positions matching TRBD1. Germline CDR1 and CDR2: PRHDT and FYEKMQ (reference sequence). V trimming: 4 bases; J trimming: 4 bases; junction bases outside the gene matches: 9. The CDR3 sequence is 15 residues long.

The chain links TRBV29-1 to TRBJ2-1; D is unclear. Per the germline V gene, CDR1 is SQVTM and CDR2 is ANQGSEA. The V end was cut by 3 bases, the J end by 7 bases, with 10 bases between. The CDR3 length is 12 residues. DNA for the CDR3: TGCAGCGTTGACCGGGTTCTAAATGAGCAGTTCTTC. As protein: CSVDRVLNEQFF.

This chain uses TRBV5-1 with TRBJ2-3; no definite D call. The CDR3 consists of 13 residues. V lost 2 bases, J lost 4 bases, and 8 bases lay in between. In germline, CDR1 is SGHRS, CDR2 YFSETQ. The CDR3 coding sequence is TGCGCCAGCAGCTTCTATTGGGCAGATACGCAGTATTTT. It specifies CASSFYWADTQYF.

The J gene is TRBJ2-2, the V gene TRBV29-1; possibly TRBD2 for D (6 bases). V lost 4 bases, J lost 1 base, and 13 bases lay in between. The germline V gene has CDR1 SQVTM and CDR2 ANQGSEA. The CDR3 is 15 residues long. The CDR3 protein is CSVGTVRGNTGELFF. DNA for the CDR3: TGCAGCGTTGGAACGGTGCGGGGGAACACCGGGGAGCTGTTTTTT.

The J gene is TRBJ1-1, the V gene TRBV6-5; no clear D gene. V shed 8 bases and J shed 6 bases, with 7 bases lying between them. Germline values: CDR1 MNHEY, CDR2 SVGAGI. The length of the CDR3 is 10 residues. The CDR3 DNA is TGTGCCAGCGGTCGAGCTGAAGCTTTCTTT. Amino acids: CASGRAEAFF.

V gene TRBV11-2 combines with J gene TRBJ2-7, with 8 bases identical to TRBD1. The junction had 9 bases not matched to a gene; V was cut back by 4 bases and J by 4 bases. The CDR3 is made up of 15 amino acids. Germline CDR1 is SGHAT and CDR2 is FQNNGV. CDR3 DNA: TGTGCCAGCAGCTCCGCCAGGGGGCGCGGGTACGAGCAGTACTTC. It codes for CASSSARGRGYEQYF.